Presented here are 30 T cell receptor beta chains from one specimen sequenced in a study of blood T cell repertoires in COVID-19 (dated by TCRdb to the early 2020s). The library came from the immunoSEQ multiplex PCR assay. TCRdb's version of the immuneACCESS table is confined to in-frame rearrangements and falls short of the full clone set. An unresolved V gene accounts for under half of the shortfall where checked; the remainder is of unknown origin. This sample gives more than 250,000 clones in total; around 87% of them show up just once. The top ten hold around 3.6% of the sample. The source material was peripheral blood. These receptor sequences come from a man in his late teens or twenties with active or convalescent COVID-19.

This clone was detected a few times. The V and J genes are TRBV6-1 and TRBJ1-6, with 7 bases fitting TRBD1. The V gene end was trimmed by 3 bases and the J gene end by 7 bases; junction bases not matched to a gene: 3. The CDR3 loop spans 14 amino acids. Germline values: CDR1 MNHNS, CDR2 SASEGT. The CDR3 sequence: CASSERDRNSPLHF. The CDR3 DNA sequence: TGTGCCAGCAGTGAGAGGGACAGAAATTCACCCCTCCACTTT.

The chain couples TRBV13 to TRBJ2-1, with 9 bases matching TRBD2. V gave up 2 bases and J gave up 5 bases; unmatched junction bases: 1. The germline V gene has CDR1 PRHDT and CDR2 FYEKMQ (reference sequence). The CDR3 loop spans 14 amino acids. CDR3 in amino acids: CASSLRLADNEQFF. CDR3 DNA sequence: TGTGCCAGCAGCTTAAGACTAGCGGACAATGAGCAGTTCTTC.

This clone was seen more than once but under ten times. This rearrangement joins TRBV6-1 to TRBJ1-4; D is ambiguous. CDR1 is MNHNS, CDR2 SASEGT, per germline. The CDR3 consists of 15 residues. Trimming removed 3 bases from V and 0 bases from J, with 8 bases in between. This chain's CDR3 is CASSDNQATNEKLFF. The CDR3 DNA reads TGTGCCAGCAGTGATAACCAGGCAACTAATGAAAAACTGTTTTTT.

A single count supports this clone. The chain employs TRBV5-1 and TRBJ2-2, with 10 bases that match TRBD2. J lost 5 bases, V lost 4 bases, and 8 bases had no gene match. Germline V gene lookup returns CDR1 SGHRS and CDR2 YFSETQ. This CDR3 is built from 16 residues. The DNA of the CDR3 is TGCGCCAGCAGCCTGTCTAGCGGGGGAGGTACCGGGGAGCTGTTTTTT. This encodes CASSLSSGGGTGELFF. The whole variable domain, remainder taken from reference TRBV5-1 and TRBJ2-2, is KAGVTQTPRYLIKTRGQQVTLSCSPISGHRSVSWYQQTPGQGLQFLFEYFSETQRNKGNFPGRFSGRQFSNSRSEMNVSTLELGDSALYLCASSLSSGGGTGELFFGEGSRLTVL.

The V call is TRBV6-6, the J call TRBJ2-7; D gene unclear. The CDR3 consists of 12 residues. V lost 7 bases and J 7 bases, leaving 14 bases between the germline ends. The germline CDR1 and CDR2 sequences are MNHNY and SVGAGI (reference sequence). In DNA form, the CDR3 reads TGTGCCAGCAACCATGGAGCTCAGGAGCAGTACTTC. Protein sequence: CASNHGAQEQYF.

CDR3 in DNA: TGCGCCAGCAGCTTGACAGGGATGGATGGCTACACCTTC. Protein: CASSLTGMDGYTF. The rearrangement joins TRBV5-1 to TRBJ1-2; D possibly corresponds to TRBD1 (6 bases). Germline V gene sequence: CDR1 SGHRS, CDR2 YFSETQ. Trimming pared 1 base from V and 6 bases from J, leaving 10 bases between. The CDR3 is 13 amino acids.

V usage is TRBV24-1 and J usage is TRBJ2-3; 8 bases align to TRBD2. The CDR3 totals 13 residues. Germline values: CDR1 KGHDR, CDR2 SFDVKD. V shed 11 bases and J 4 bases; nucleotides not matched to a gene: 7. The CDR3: CAISGRISDTQYF. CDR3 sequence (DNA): TGTGCCATAAGCGGGAGAATCTCAGATACGCAGTATTTT.

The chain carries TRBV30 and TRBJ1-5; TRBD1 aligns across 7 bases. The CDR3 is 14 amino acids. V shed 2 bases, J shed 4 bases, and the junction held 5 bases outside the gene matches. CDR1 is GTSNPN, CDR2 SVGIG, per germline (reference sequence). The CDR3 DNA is TGTGCCTGGAGTTTAGGGACAGAGAATCAGCCCCAGCATTTT. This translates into CAWSLGTENQPQHF.

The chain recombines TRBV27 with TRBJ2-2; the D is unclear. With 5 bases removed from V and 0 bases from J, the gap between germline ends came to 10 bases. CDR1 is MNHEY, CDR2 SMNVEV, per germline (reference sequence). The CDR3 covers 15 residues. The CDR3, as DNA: TGTGCCAGCAGTAACTGGGCATCGAACACCGGGGAGCTGTTTTTT. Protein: CASSNWASNTGELFF.

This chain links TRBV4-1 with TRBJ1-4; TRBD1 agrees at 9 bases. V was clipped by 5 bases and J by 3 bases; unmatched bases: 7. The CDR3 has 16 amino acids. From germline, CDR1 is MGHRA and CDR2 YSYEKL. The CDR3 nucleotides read TGCGCCAGCAGCGAAAACAGGGGGCGAGCTAATGAAAAACTGTTTTTT. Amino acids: CASSENRGRANEKLFF.

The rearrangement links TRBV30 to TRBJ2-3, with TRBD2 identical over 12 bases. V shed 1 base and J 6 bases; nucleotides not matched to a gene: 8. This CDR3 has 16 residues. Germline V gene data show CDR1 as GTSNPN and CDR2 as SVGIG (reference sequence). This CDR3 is CAWSGLAGVEGDTQYF. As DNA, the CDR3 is TGTGCCTGGAGTGGACTAGCGGGAGTAGAGGGGGATACGCAGTATTTT.

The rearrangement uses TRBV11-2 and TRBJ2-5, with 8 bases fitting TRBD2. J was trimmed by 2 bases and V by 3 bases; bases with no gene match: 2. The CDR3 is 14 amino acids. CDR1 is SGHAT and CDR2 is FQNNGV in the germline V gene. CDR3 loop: CASSLLAGQETQYF. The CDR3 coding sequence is TGTGCCAGCAGCTTGTTAGCGGGGCAAGAGACCCAGTACTTC.

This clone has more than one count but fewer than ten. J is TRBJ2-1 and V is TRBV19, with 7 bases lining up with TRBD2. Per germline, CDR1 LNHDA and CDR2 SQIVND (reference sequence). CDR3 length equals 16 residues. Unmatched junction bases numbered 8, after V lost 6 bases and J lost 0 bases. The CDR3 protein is CASRGPSGPSYNEQFF. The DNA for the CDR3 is TGTGCCAGTAGGGGTCCTAGCGGTCCCTCCTACAATGAGCAGTTCTTC.

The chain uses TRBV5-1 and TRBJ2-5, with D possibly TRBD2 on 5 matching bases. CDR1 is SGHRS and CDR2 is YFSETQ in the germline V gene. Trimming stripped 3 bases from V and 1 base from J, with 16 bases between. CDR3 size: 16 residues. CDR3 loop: CASSWDTLASQETQYF. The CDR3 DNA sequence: TGCGCCAGCAGCTGGGATACCCTAGCCTCCCAAGAGACCCAGTACTTC.

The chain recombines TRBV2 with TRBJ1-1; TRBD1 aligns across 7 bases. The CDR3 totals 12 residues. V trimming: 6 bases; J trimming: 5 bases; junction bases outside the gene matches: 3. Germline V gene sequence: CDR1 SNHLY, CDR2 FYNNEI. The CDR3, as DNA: TGTGCCAGCAGAGCACAGGGGACTGAAGCTTTCTTT. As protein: CASRAQGTEAFF.

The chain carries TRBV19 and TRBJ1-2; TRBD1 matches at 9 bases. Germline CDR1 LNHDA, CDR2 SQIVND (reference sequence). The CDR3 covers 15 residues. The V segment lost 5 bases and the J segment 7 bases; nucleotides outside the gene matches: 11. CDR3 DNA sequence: TGTGCCAGTAGTTTTGACAGGGGGAGTGTAAGTGGCTACACCTTC. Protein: CASSFDRGSVSGYTF.

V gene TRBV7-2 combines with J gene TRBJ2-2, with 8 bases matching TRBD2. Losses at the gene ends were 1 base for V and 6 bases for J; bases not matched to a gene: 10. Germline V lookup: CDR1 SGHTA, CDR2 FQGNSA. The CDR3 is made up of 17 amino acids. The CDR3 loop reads CASSLGAGDGKAGELFF. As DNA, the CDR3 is TGTGCCAGCAGCTTAGGAGCGGGGGACGGTAAAGCCGGGGAGCTGTTTTTT.

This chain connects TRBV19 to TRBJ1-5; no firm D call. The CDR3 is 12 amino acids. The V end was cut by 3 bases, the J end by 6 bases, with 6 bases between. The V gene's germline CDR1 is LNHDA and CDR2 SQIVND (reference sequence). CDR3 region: CASSIEFQPQHF. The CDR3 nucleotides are TGTGCCAGTAGTATCGAGTTTCAGCCCCAGCATTTT.

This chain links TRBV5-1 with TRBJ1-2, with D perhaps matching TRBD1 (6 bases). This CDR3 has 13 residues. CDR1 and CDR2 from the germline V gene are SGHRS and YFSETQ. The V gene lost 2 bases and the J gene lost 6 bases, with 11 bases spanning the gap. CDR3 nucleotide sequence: TGCGCCAGCAGCTTACAGGGAAGGGATGGCTACACCTTC. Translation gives CASSLQGRDGYTF.

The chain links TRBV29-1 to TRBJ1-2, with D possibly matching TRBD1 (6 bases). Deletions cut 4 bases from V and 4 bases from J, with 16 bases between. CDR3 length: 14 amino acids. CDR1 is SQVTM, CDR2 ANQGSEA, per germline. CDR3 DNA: TGCAGCGTTGTTAACGACAGGCCACCCTATGGCTACACCTTC. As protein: CSVVNDRPPYGYTF.

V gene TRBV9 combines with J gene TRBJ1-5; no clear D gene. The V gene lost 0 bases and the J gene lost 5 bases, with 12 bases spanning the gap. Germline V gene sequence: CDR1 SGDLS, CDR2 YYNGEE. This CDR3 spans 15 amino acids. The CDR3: CASSVDSRVDQPQHF. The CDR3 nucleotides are TGTGCCAGCAGCGTAGACAGCCGCGTCGATCAGCCCCAGCATTTT.

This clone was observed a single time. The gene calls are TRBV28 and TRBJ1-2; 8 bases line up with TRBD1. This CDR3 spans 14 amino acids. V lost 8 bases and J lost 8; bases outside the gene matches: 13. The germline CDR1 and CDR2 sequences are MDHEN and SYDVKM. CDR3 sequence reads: CASASSGTGGGYTF. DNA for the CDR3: TGTGCCAGCGCATCATCCGGGACAGGAGGAGGCTACACCTTC.

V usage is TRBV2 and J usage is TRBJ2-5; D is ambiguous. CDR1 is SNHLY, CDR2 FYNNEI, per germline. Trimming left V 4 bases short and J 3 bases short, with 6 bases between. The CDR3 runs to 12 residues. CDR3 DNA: TGTGCCAGCAGTGTTGGCAAAGAGACCCAGTACTTC. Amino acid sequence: CASSVGKETQYF.

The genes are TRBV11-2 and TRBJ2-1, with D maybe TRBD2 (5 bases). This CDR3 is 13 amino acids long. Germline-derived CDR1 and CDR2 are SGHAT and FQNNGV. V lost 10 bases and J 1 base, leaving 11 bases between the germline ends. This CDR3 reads CATSEGSYNEQFF. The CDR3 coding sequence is TGTGCCACCTCTGAGGGTTCCTACAATGAGCAGTTCTTC.

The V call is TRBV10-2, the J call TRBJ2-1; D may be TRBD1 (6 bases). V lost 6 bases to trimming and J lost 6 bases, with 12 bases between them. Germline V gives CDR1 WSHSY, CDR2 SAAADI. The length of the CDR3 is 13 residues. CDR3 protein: CASRTGQVNEQFF. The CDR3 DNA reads TGCGCCAGCAGGACAGGTCAGGTCAATGAGCAGTTCTTC.

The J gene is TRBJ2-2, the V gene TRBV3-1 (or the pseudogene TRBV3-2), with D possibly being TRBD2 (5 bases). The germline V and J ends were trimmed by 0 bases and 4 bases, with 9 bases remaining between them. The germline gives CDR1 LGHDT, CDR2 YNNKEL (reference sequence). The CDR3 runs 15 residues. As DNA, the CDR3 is TGTGCCAGCAGCCAAGATCCAACTAGCACCGGGGAGCTGTTTTTT. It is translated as CASSQDPTSTGELFF.

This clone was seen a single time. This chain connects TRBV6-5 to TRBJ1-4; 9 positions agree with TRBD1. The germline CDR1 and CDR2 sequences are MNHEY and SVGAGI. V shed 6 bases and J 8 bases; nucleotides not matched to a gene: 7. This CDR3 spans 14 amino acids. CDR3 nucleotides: TGTGCCAGCAGGTCCGGGACAGGGAAGGAAAAACTGTTTTTT. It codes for CASRSGTGKEKLFF.

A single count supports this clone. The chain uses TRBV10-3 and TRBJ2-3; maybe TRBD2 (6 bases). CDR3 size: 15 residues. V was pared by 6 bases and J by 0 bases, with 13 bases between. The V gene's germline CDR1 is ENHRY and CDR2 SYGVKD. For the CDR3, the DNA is TGTGCCATCAGACGGGACTTCGTGAGCACAGATACGCAGTATTTT. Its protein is CAIRRDFVSTDTQYF.

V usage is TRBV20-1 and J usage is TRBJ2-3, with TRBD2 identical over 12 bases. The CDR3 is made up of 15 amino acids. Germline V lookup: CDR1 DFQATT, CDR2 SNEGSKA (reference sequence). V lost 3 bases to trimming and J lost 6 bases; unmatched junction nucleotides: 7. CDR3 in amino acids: CSASRGLAGRDTQYF. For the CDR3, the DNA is TGCAGTGCTAGTCGGGGACTAGCGGGTCGGGATACGCAGTATTTT.

CDR3 protein: CASSFLRGLGSYNEQFF. The CDR3 DNA follows: TGCGCCAGCAGCTTTTTGCGGGGGCTAGGCTCCTACAATGAGCAGTTCTTC. This chain connects TRBV5-1 to TRBJ2-1; a weak D match, TRBD2 (7 bases). Germline CDR1 reads SGHRS; CDR2 reads YFSETQ. The CDR3 has 17 amino acids. Trimming removed 2 bases from V and 0 bases from J, with 15 bases in between.